This T cell receptor beta chain was sequenced for a study of shared clonotypes between healthy human individuals. CDR3 length: 16 residues. V shed 4 bases and J 6 bases; nucleotides not matched to a gene: 11. The V gene's germline CDR1 is SGDLS and CDR2 YYNGEE. TCRdb's copy holds only in-frame clones and misses some; the assay was immunoSEQ multiplex PCR. The sample records about 1 million clones, about 75% being singletons. The V gene is TRBV9, the J gene TRBJ2-2; 8 positions match TRBD1. The receptor's source is a man younger than 35 in good health. Sequencing was performed on memory CD4+ T cells sorted from blood. Regarding subset: CD45RA-negative fraction. CDR3 bases: TGTGCCAGCAGCTCCCGGACAGGGTACCAACCCGGGGAGCTGTTTTTT. It yields the protein CASSSRTGYQPGELFF. The full variable domain, completed using reference TRBV9 and TRBJ2-2, is DSGVTQTPKHLITATGQRVTLRCSPRSGDLSVYWYQQSLDQGLQFLIQYYNGEERAKGNILERFSAQQFPDLHSELNLSSLELGDSALYFCASSSRTGYQPGELFFGEGSRLTVL.